These 16 T cell receptor beta chains were all obtained from the same sample, sequenced in a study of T cell changes during pregnancy in multiple sclerosis. Assay: immunoSEQ multiplex PCR; the TCRdb copy retains only in-frame clones and omits some. The table includes over 30,000 clones, around 90% detected once. The sample here was CD8+ T cells from peripheral blood mononuclear cells, taken in the third trimester of pregnancy. The source is a female donor with multiple sclerosis, enrolled in a pregnancy study.

This chain links TRBV7-2 with TRBJ2-3; TRBD1 aligns across 8 bases. CDR3 size: 16 residues. The V gene's germline CDR1 is SGHTA and CDR2 FQGNSA. With V trimmed by 5 bases and J by 2 bases, 9 bases remained unmatched. CDR3 nucleotide sequence: TGTGCCAGCAGCGCCGACAGGGGTCACCACACAGATACGCAGTATTTT. Amino acid sequence: CASSADRGHHTDTQYF. Filled out from reference TRBV7-2 and TRBJ2-3, the complete variable domain reads GAGVSQSPSNKVTEKGKDVELRCDPISGHTALYWYRQSLGQGLEFLIYFQGNSAPDKSGLPSDRFSAERTGGSVSTLTIQRTQQEDSAVYLCASSADRGHHTDTQYFGPGTRLTVL.

CDR3 protein: CASSYSRTLYEQYF. The CDR3 nucleotides read TGTGCCAGCAGTTACTCGAGGACACTATACGAGCAGTACTTC. The chain has TRBV6-5 and TRBJ2-7, with D perhaps TRBD1 (5 bases). The CDR3 has 14 residues. Germline CDR1 reads MNHEY; CDR2 reads SVGAGI. Trimming removed 0 bases at V and 4 bases at J, with 10 bases between.

The chain joins TRBV5-6 to TRBJ1-1; D is unresolved. The CDR3 totals 13 residues. CDR1 and CDR2 (germline): SGHDT, YYEEEE. V lost 4 bases and J 4 bases, leaving 11 bases between the germline ends. The CDR3 coding sequence is TGTGCCAGCAGCGTGTCCTTGGCCACTGAAGCTTTCTTT. It yields the protein CASSVSLATEAFF. Complete variable domain (other parts from reference TRBV5-6 and TRBJ1-1): DAGVTQSPTHLIKTRGQQVTLRCSPKSGHDTVSWYQQALGQGPQFIFQYYEEEERQRGNFPDRFSGHQFPNYSSELNVNALLLGDSALYLCASSVSLATEAFFGQGTRLTVV.

This chain links TRBV27 with TRBJ2-7; D perhaps matches TRBD2 (5 bases). The V gene's germline CDR1 is MNHEY and CDR2 SMNVEV (reference sequence). Between the trimmed V and J ends, which lost 6 bases and 3 bases, there was a span of 12 bases. This CDR3 is built from 13 residues. The CDR3 bases are TGTGCCAGCAGCCTAGCCAAATTCTACGAGCAGTACTTC. Translated, it gives CASSLAKFYEQYF.

V usage is TRBV2 and J usage is TRBJ2-7; 7 bases are shared with TRBD1. The germline V gene has CDR1 SNHLY and CDR2 FYNNEI. CDR3 length equals 14 residues. V gave up 7 bases and J gave up 1 base; unmatched junction bases: 7. Here the CDR3 reads CASTTRGISYEQYF. The DNA for the CDR3 is TGTGCCAGCACTACCAGGGGGATTTCCTACGAGCAGTACTTC.

The chain employs TRBV19 and TRBJ2-2, with 7 bases that match TRBD2. The CDR3 length is 14 residues. The J segment lost 7 bases and the V segment lost 2 bases, leaving 4 bases of the junction unmatched. CDR1 is LNHDA, CDR2 SQIVND, per germline (reference sequence). The CDR3 sequence: CASSIRGGHGELFF. CDR3 bases: TGTGCCAGTAGTATACGGGGAGGGCACGGGGAGCTGTTTTTT.

The count of this clone is one. The V and J genes are TRBV4-3 and TRBJ1-1; TRBD1 matches at 8 bases. This CDR3 has 14 residues. The V gene's germline CDR1 is LGHNA and CDR2 YSLEER. J lost 3 bases, V lost 4 bases, and 4 bases had no gene match. This chain's CDR3 is CASSLDRGDTEAFF. DNA for the CDR3: TGCGCCAGCAGCCTCGACAGGGGAGACACTGAAGCTTTCTTT.

This chain joins TRBV6-5 and TRBJ2-1; no definite D call. CDR1 and CDR2 from the germline V gene are MNHEY and SVGAGI. V lost 8 bases and J 8 bases, leaving 19 bases between the germline ends. This CDR3 region has 14 residues. The DNA for the CDR3 is TGTGCCAGCCGCCCGATGTACATGGGCGATGAGCAGTTCTTC. Its translation is CASRPMYMGDEQFF.

The rearrangement links TRBV4-2 to TRBJ1-5, with TRBD1 matching over 10 bases. Per the germline V gene, CDR1 is LGHNA and CDR2 is YNFKEQ. Trimming at V came to 4 bases and at J to 2 bases, leaving 5 bases not matched to a gene. The CDR3 has 16 amino acids. In DNA form, the CDR3 reads TGTGCCAGCAGCCTAGGGACAGGGGAGGGCAATCAGCCCCAGCATTTT. The encoded protein is CASSLGTGEGNQPQHF.

The rearrangement uses TRBV27 and TRBJ2-7, with D possibly TRBD2 on 6 matching bases. Trimming stripped 3 bases from V and 2 bases from J, with 8 bases between. Germline V gene data show CDR1 as MNHEY and CDR2 as SMNVEV (reference sequence). CDR3 length: 13 amino acids. In DNA form, the CDR3 reads TGTGCCAGCAGTTTTAGCGGTGCCTACGAGCAGTACTTC. Protein: CASSFSGAYEQYF.

The chain combines TRBV30 with TRBJ2-1; 7 nucleotides line up with TRBD2. The ends lost 3 bases at V and 3 bases at J; junction bases unmatched: 11. Germline loops: CDR1 GTSNPN, CDR2 SVGIG (reference sequence). This CDR3 is built from 16 residues. The CDR3 region has the DNA TGTGCCTGGAGGGACCCGGGGCGGGGGATCTACAATGAGCAGTTCTTC. Amino acids: CAWRDPGRGIYNEQFF.

This clone was picked up one time. The chain employs TRBV27 and TRBJ1-2, with TRBD1 matching over 11 bases. CDR1 MNHEY and CDR2 SMNVEV come from the germline V gene (reference sequence). The CDR3 sequence is 13 residues long. V was clipped by 2 bases and J by 7 bases; unmatched bases: 0. CDR3 nucleotides: TGTGCCAGCAGTTTAGGGACAGGGGGTGGCTACACCTTC. Its translation: CASSLGTGGGYTF.

This clone was seen once. This CDR3 is CASSQPDPGGYGYTF. For the CDR3, the DNA is TGCGCCAGCAGCCAACCCGACCCGGGGGGCTATGGCTACACCTTC. V and J are TRBV4-1 and TRBJ1-2, with D perhaps matching TRBD1 (5 bases). CDR1 is MGHRA and CDR2 is YSYEKL in the germline V gene. The CDR3 has 15 residues. The germline V and J ends were trimmed by 2 bases and 4 bases, with 14 bases remaining between them.

CDR3 in DNA: TGTGCCAGCTCACCACCGGGGCACTTGAGACTAGCGGGGGGGAATGAGCAGTTCTTC. Encoded protein: CASSPPGHLRLAGGNEQFF. V is TRBV18 and J is TRBJ2-1, with TRBD2 matching over 14 bases. This CDR3 is 19 amino acids long. The germline V gene has CDR1 KGHSH and CDR2 LQKENI. After removal of 0 bases from V and 7 bases from J, the junction contained 11 bases not matched to a gene.

The V call is TRBV6-5, the J call TRBJ2-1, with 8 bases identical to TRBD2. This CDR3 region has 15 residues. V was clipped by 5 bases and J by 4 bases; unmatched bases: 7. Germline V lookup: CDR1 MNHEY, CDR2 SVGAGI. CDR3 DNA: TGTGCCAGCAGTCTAGCGGGTCAAGGATACAATGAGCAGTTCTTC. Amino acids: CASSLAGQGYNEQFF.

The chain has TRBV30 and TRBJ2-2; 8 bases align to TRBD1. The CDR3 has 16 residues. Germline CDR1 is GTSNPN and CDR2 is SVGIG (reference sequence). After removal of 0 bases from V and 7 bases from J, the junction contained 10 bases not matched to a gene. The CDR3 loop is CAWSVRGQGAIGELFF. DNA for the CDR3: TGTGCCTGGAGTGTACGGGGTCAGGGGGCCATCGGGGAGCTGTTTTTT.